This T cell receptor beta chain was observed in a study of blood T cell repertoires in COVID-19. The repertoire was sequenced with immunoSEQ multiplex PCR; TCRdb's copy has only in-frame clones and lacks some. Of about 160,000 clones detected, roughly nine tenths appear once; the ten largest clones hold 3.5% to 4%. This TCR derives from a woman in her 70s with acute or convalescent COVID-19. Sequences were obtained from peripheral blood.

This chain's CDR3 is CASSLAGQGHVAFF. The CDR3 DNA is TGTGCCAGCAGCTTGGCCGGTCAGGGGCATGTAGCTTTCTTT. The genes are TRBV5-5 and TRBJ1-1; tentatively, D is TRBD1 (6 bases). The germline V and J ends were trimmed by 0 bases and 10 bases, with 16 bases remaining between them. Germline V gene sequence: CDR1 SGHKS, CDR2 YYEKEE (reference sequence). This CDR3 spans 14 amino acids.